Listed below are T cell receptor beta chains from one sample, sequenced in a study of blood T cell repertoires in COVID-19. The assay was immunoSEQ multiplex PCR, and TCRdb's table has in-frame clones only and misses some. The sample records roughly 60,000 clones, around 89% being singletons. Sequencing was done on a sample of peripheral blood. Receptors were obtained from a human donor in a cohort sampled during active COVID-19. CDR3s include the opening cysteine and the closing phenylalanine or tryptophan. Each record gives: D gene, V gene, J gene, clone size, CDR3 DNA, CDR3 protein. D genes are given only for firm matches. Expanded clones get a size class; other rows say once, few or many, or leave the size out.

D: -
V: TRBV15
J: TRBJ2-2
size: -
DNA: TGTGCCACCAGCAGTGAGACTACGAACACCGGGGAGCTGTTTTTT
CDR3: CATSSETTNTGELFF

D: TRBD1
V: TRBV3-1/TRBV3-2
J: TRBJ2-7
size: -
DNA: TGTGCCAGCAGCAGGGGACAGGTACAGTACGAGCAGTACTTC
CDR3: CASSRGQVQYEQYF

D: -
V: TRBV19
J: TRBJ2-1
size: -
DNA: TGTGCCAGTAGTGGGCCCTACAATGAGCAGTTCTTC
CDR3: CASSGPYNEQFF

D: -
V: TRBV5-1
J: TRBJ2-3
size: -
DNA: TGCGCCAGCAGCGCGATTTACCCCACAGATACGCAGTATTTT
CDR3: CASSAIYPTDTQYF

D: TRBD2
V: TRBV27
J: TRBJ2-7
size: -
DNA: TGTGCCAGTTCCGGGACTAGCGGGGGACACTACGAGCAGTACTTC
CDR3: CASSGTSGGHYEQYF

D: -
V: TRBV4-1
J: TRBJ2-1
size: few
DNA: TGCGCCAGCGGGGGGAATGAGCAGTTCTTC
CDR3: CASGGNEQFF

D: -
V: TRBV5-1
J: TRBJ1-2
size: -
DNA: TGCGCCAGCAGCTGGGGGGATGGCTACACCTTC
CDR3: CASSWGDGYTF

D: TRBD1
V: TRBV4-3
J: TRBJ1-1
size: -
DNA: TGCGCCAGCAGCGGGACAGGGTACACTGAAGCTTTCTTT
CDR3: CASSGTGYTEAFF

D: TRBD2
V: TRBV12-5
J: TRBJ2-7
size: -
DNA: TGTGCTAGTGGTTTGGTCGCGGGGGGAATATACGAGCAGTACTTC
CDR3: CASGLVAGGIYEQYF

D: -
V: TRBV6-4
J: TRBJ2-3
size: -
DNA: TGCGATCTTACAGGTACGCAGTATTTT
CDR3: CDLTGTQYF

D: -
V: TRBV13
J: TRBJ2-3
size: few
DNA: TGTGCCAGCAGCTACGGGACATCAGGAGATACGCAGTATTTT
CDR3: CASSYGTSGDTQYF

D: -
V: TRBV4-3
J: TRBJ1-1
size: -
DNA: TGCGCCAGCAGCCAAAGGACAGTCCAAAACACTGAAGCTTTCTTT
CDR3: CASSQRTVQNTEAFF

D: -
V: TRBV27
J: TRBJ1-1
size: -
DNA: TGTGCCAGCAGTTTGGCAGGGAACACTGAAGCTTTCTTT
CDR3: CASSLAGNTEAFF

D: -
V: TRBV7-2
J: TRBJ2-7
size: few
DNA: TGTGCCAGCAGCTTACTCCAGGCGTCCTACGAGCAGTACTTC
CDR3: CASSLLQASYEQYF

D: -
V: TRBV6-5
J: TRBJ1-3
size: -
DNA: TGTGCCAGCGGTTTACGGGGGAGCTCTGGAAACACCATATATTTT
CDR3: CASGLRGSSGNTIYF

D: -
V: TRBV4-1
J: TRBJ2-7
size: -
DNA: TGCGCCAGCAGCCATGTGACAGGAGTGTACGAGCAGTACTTC
CDR3: CASSHVTGVYEQYF

D: -
V: TRBV2
J: TRBJ1-4
size: once
DNA: TGTGCCAGCAGTGAAGTTTCGGGGGGTGAAAAACTGTTTTTT
CDR3: CASSEVSGGEKLFF

D: -
V: TRBV12-3/TRBV12-4
J: TRBJ1-6
size: -
DNA: TGTGCCAGTTCTAGGGCGGGAATTTCACCCCTCCACTTT
CDR3: CASSRAGISPLHF

D: TRBD2
V: TRBV19
J: TRBJ2-6
size: -
DNA: TGTGCCAGTAGTACCCGTTTAGCGGGGGGCGCCTCTGGGGCCAACGTCCTGACTTTC
CDR3: CASSTRLAGGASGANVLTF

D: TRBD1
V: TRBV30
J: TRBJ1-6
size: -
DNA: TGTGCCTGGGAAGGACAGGGCGGATCACCCCTCCACTTT
CDR3: CAWEGQGGSPLHF

D: -
V: TRBV10-3
J: TRBJ2-7
size: -
DNA: TGTGCCATCAGTGTCGCAGGGGCTTACGAGCAGTACTTC
CDR3: CAISVAGAYEQYF

D: TRBD2
V: TRBV30
J: TRBJ2-1
size: -
DNA: TGTGCCTGGAGTCCGAGCGGGGCGGGCCCGGGGCAGTTCTTC
CDR3: CAWSPSGAGPGQFF

D: TRBD1
V: TRBV28
J: TRBJ2-7
size: -
DNA: TGTGCCAGCTCGTCCGGGACAGGCGTCTACGAGCAGTACTTC
CDR3: CASSSGTGVYEQYF

D: -
V: TRBV7-6
J: TRBJ2-6
size: once
DNA: TGTGCCAGCAGCTTAGGGGGCAGACTAGCTGGGGCCAACGTCCTGACTTTC
CDR3: CASSLGGRLAGANVLTF

D: TRBD2
V: TRBV7-2
J: TRBJ2-5
size: once
DNA: TGTGCCAGCAGCTCCCCTCCTAGCGGGAGCTCGGAGACCCAGTACTTC
CDR3: CASSSPPSGSSETQYF

D: -
V: TRBV3-1/TRBV3-2
J: TRBJ1-5
size: -
DNA: TGTGCCAGCAGCTCGGACAGATATCAGCCCCAGCATTTT
CDR3: CASSSDRYQPQHF

D: TRBD1
V: TRBV9
J: TRBJ1-6
size: -
DNA: TGTGCCAGCAGCTCCCGGGGGGGCAGGGGGAATTCACCCCTCCACTTT
CDR3: CASSSRGGRGNSPLHF

D: TRBD2
V: TRBV4-1
J: TRBJ2-5
size: once
DNA: TGCGCCAGCAGCTCAATTCAAAGCGGGGGCCAAGAGACCCAGTACTTC
CDR3: CASSSIQSGGQETQYF

D: -
V: TRBV5-6
J: TRBJ2-7
size: -
DNA: TGTGCCAGCAGTTCTACAGACGAGCAGTACTTC
CDR3: CASSSTDEQYF

D: -
V: TRBV6-5
J: TRBJ1-3
size: -
DNA: TGTGCCAGCAGTCGACAAGGATACTCTGGAAACACCATATATTTT
CDR3: CASSRQGYSGNTIYF

D: -
V: TRBV5-1
J: TRBJ2-7
size: few
DNA: TGCGCCAGCAGCGGGGGACATTCAGCCTACGAGCAGTACTTC
CDR3: CASSGGHSAYEQYF

D: -
V: TRBV9
J: TRBJ2-1
size: once
DNA: TGTGCCAGCAGCGCCTCCCCGAGCCCGAACAATGAGCAGTTCTTC
CDR3: CASSASPSPNNEQFF

D: TRBD1
V: TRBV5-1
J: TRBJ1-1
size: -
DNA: TGCGCCAGCAGCGGGACAGGGCCGACCTCAAGTTCTGAAGCTTTCTTT
CDR3: CASSGTGPTSSSEAFF

D: -
V: TRBV10-3
J: TRBJ2-3
size: -
DNA: TGTGCCATCAGTGAGTCTGGGAGGAATACAGATACGCAGTATTTT
CDR3: CAISESGRNTDTQYF

D: TRBD2
V: TRBV7-2
J: TRBJ2-1
size: -
DNA: TGTGCCAGCACCCCCCTAGCGGGCTACAATGAGCAGTTCTTC
CDR3: CASTPLAGYNEQFF

D: TRBD1
V: TRBV7-2
J: TRBJ1-2
size: -
DNA: TGTGCCAGCAGCCCAAACCCCGGGACAGGGGGCTATGGCTACACCTTC
CDR3: CASSPNPGTGGYGYTF

D: TRBD1
V: TRBV2
J: TRBJ1-2
size: -
DNA: TGTGCCCGAGGGACAGACAGAGACTATGGCTACACCTTC
CDR3: CARGTDRDYGYTF

D: -
V: TRBV7-6
J: TRBJ1-2
size: once
DNA: TGTGCCAGCAGCTCACTACCGGGATCTTACTATGGCTACACCTTC
CDR3: CASSSLPGSYYGYTF

D: -
V: TRBV9
J: TRBJ2-6
size: once
DNA: TGTGCCAGCAGCGTCTTCGCCAGCTCTGGGGCCAACGTCCTGACTTTC
CDR3: CASSVFASSGANVLTF

D: -
V: TRBV7-9
J: TRBJ1-4
size: -
DNA: TGTGCCAGCAGCAAAGCCCCAGCGGGAACTAATGAAAAACTGTTTTTT
CDR3: CASSKAPAGTNEKLFF

D: -
V: TRBV5-1
J: TRBJ1-1
size: once
DNA: TGCGCCAGCTCCCTCCGGCGGGGGGAAGAACGAACTTTCTTT
CDR3: CASSLRRGEERTFF

D: -
V: TRBV9
J: TRBJ2-1
size: -
DNA: TGTGCCAGCAGCGTAGGGGGCCCGGGGGAGCCCTACAATGAGCAGTTCTTC
CDR3: CASSVGGPGEPYNEQFF

D: TRBD2
V: TRBV4-2
J: TRBJ2-2
size: -
DNA: TGTGCCAGCAGCCAAGATTTTAGCGGGGGGGCCGGGGAGCTGTTTTTT
CDR3: CASSQDFSGGAGELFF

D: -
V: TRBV30
J: TRBJ2-5
size: once
DNA: TGTGCCTGGAGTGATCGGGGGGCAGAGACCCAGTACTTC
CDR3: CAWSDRGAETQYF

D: -
V: TRBV28
J: TRBJ1-1
size: -
DNA: TGTGCCAGCAGCTTGGACATTCTTGGAACTGAAGCTTTCTTT
CDR3: CASSLDILGTEAFF